This T cell receptor beta chain is from a study of beta chain features in type 1 diabetes. Study-level information: Cell yields, gender and age were comparable in patients and healthy donors.

This clone showed up just a few times. What it binds is unknown. Study results and limitations: Relative to healthy donors, patients appeared to have naive, central memory and Treg TCRB repertoires that were more similar. Shortening that was moderate but significant affected the TCRB CDR3s of Type 1 diabetes patients in all four CD4+ subsets.

Germline V lookup: CDR1 WNHNN, CDR2 SYGVQD (reference sequence). Losses at the gene ends were 3 bases for V and 4 bases for J; bases not matched to a gene: 5. CDR3 length equals 14 residues. Investigators reverse transcribed all isolated RNA, so they sequenced expressed TCRB transcripts. The repertoire was sequenced with immunoSEQ multiplex PCR; TCRdb's copy has only in-frame clones and lacks some. This sample carries about 280,000 clones, over 14% of them seen once, and the ten largest clones take around 0.015%. This chain joins TRBV10-1 and TRBJ2-7; 8 positions agree with TRBD1. The sequence derives from a man aged 18-30 years with type 1 diabetes. The sequencing input was naive CD4+ T cells from blood. The CDR3 reads CASSEGQGRYEQYF. In nucleotides, the CDR3 is TGCGCCAGCAGTGAAGGACAGGGTCGGTACGAGCAGTACTTC.